The 23 T cell receptor beta chains below were found in one sample sequenced in a study of blood T cell repertoires in COVID-19. Libraries were prepared by immunoSEQ multiplex PCR; TCRdb keeps only in-frame clonotypes and omits some of them. The profile shows tens of thousands of clones, roughly 89% of them singletons. Sequencing was carried out using peripheral blood. The receptors come from a human donor in a cohort sampled during active COVID-19.

The V and J genes are TRBV28 and TRBJ1-4; 8 nucleotides agree with TRBD1. Germline V gene lookup returns CDR1 MDHEN and CDR2 SYDVKM. V lost 6 bases and J lost 4; bases outside the gene matches: 4. The CDR3 has 14 amino acids. The CDR3 coding sequence is TGTGCCAGCAGGACAGGGGCGGATAATGAAAAACTGTTTTTT. This translates into CASRTGADNEKLFF.

This rearrangement joins TRBV30 to TRBJ2-3; TRBD1 might be the D (6 bases). Trimming shortened V by 5 bases and J by 7 bases, and 10 bases separated the two germline ends. This CDR3 is 11 amino acids long. Germline V gives CDR1 GTSNPN, CDR2 SVGIG (reference sequence). CDR3 nucleotide sequence: TGTGCCTGGCTCGGACAGTATACGCAGTATTTT. It specifies CAWLGQYTQYF.

This clone was counted once. The V gene is TRBV7-9, the J gene TRBJ1-1, with a weak D call TRBD1 (6 bases). Between the trimmed V and J ends, which lost 2 bases and 1 base, there was a span of 14 bases. CDR1 and CDR2 from the germline V gene are SEHNR and FQNEAQ (reference sequence). The CDR3 has 16 amino acids. The chain's CDR3 is CASSLQGTLKNTEAFF. CDR3 coding DNA: TGTGCCAGCAGCTTACAGGGGACCTTAAAGAACACTGAAGCTTTCTTT.

Written as DNA, the CDR3 is TGCGCCAGCAGCTTGGTTTTGGTGGAGAGGGAGCAGTTCTTC. Residues: CASSLVLVEREQFF. The rearrangement links TRBV5-1 to TRBJ2-1; D unresolved. V was trimmed by 0 bases and J by 10 bases, leaving 14 bases between them. There are 14 residues in the CDR3. Germline CDR1 SGHRS, CDR2 YFSETQ.

The V gene is TRBV6-6, the J gene TRBJ2-7; D is uncertain. CDR1 and CDR2 from the germline V gene are MNHNY and SVGAGI (reference sequence). The CDR3 loop spans 12 amino acids. Between the trimmed V and J ends, which lost 0 bases and 6 bases, there was a span of 6 bases. CDR3: CASSYSGGEQYF. The CDR3, as DNA: TGTGCCAGCAGTTACTCCGGCGGCGAGCAGTACTTC.

The chain employs TRBV9 and TRBJ1-1; no clear D. CDR1 and CDR2 from the germline V gene are SGDLS and YYNGEE. The CDR3 covers 13 residues. V was trimmed by 0 bases and J by 5 bases, leaving 8 bases between them. The CDR3 protein is CASSVGGRTEAFF. The CDR3, as DNA: TGTGCCAGCAGCGTAGGTGGTAGAACTGAAGCTTTCTTT.

The rearrangement joins TRBV19 to TRBJ1-5; D not resolved. With 5 bases removed from V and 4 bases from J, the gap between germline ends came to 9 bases. The CDR3 consists of 13 residues. CDR1 is LNHDA and CDR2 is SQIVND in the germline V gene (reference sequence). CDR3 DNA sequence: TGTGCCAGTAGTCGGGTCTTTAATCAGCCCCAGCATTTT. It is translated as CASSRVFNQPQHF.

The chain carries TRBV2 and TRBJ1-5; TRBD1 is a possible D gene (6 bases). Trimming took 4 bases from V and 7 from J, leaving 14 bases between them. Germline V gene sequence: CDR1 SNHLY, CDR2 FYNNEI. The CDR3 totals 14 residues. CDR3 amino acids: CASSVEGEGQPQHF. For the CDR3, the DNA is TGTGCCAGCAGTGTTGAGGGGGAAGGGCAGCCCCAGCATTTT.

V and J are TRBV7-2 and TRBJ1-4, with D unclear. The CDR3 is 13 amino acids. Germline assignment: CDR1 SGHTA and CDR2 FQGNSA. Trimming took 8 bases from V and 3 from J, leaving 10 bases between them. The CDR3 sequence: CASGAGPNEKLFF. The CDR3 DNA reads as TGTGCCAGCGGAGCCGGTCCTAATGAAAAACTGTTTTTT.

The chain recombines TRBV7-9 with TRBJ1-5; D is perhaps TRBD1 (6 bases). V was pared by 1 base and J by 3 bases, with 19 bases between. Germline loops: CDR1 SEHNR, CDR2 FQNEAQ (reference sequence). The CDR3 has 18 residues. CDR3 bases: TGTGCCAGCAGCTTAGGGTCTGGGGGCAGGGTTCACAATCAGCCCCAGCATTTT. Amino acids: CASSLGSGGRVHNQPQHF.

V is TRBV2 and J is TRBJ2-1, with 7 bases lining up with TRBD2. The CDR3 is 15 residues long. With 6 bases clipped from V and 1 base from J, the junction kept 6 bases outside the gene matches. CDR1 and CDR2 from the germline V gene are SNHLY and FYNNEI. DNA of the CDR3: TGTGCCAGCAGGGATGGGACTATTTCCTACAATGAGCAGTTCTTC. Its protein is CASRDGTISYNEQFF.

Here the CDR3 reads CAGGDANTGELFF. The DNA of the CDR3 is TGTGCCGGAGGAGATGCGAACACCGGGGAGCTGTTTTTT. This chain uses TRBV10-3 with TRBJ2-2; the D gene is possibly TRBD2 (5 bases). The length of the CDR3 is 13 residues. The germline gives CDR1 ENHRY, CDR2 SYGVKD. Trimming removed 11 bases from V and 0 bases from J, with 10 bases in between.

V usage is TRBV9 and J usage is TRBJ2-5; 10 positions match TRBD1. CDR3 length equals 20 residues. Per germline, CDR1 SGDLS and CDR2 YYNGEE. V dropped 2 bases and J dropped 1; count of bases not matched to a gene: 17. The CDR3 DNA reads TGTGCCAGCAGCGTGGGGACCCCGGGACAGGGGTCACTAACCCAAGAGACCCAGTACTTC. This encodes CASSVGTPGQGSLTQETQYF.

The chain has TRBV7-3 and TRBJ2-2, with 7 bases matching TRBD1. V shed 5 bases and J 6 bases; nucleotides not matched to a gene: 9. The germline V gene encodes CDR1 SGHTA and CDR2 FQGTGA. There are 15 residues in the CDR3. DNA for the CDR3: TGTGCCAGCAGCACGGGACAGCCGTTCGCCGGGGAGCTGTTTTTT. Protein: CASSTGQPFAGELFF.

The chain has TRBV7-7 and TRBJ2-5; weak D call: TRBD2 (6 bases). Germline-derived CDR1 and CDR2 are SSHAT and FNYEAQ (reference sequence). This CDR3 spans 15 amino acids. Trimming removed 5 bases from V and 2 bases from J, with 15 bases in between. Here the CDR3 reads CASSRNPGRQETQYF. The CDR3, as DNA: TGTGCCAGCAGCCGAAACCCAGGGAGGCAAGAGACCCAGTACTTC.

This chain joins TRBV5-1 and TRBJ2-1; D not resolved. CDR1 and CDR2 (germline): SGHRS, YFSETQ. V was pared by 6 bases and J by 7 bases, with 11 bases between. The CDR3 extends over 12 amino acids. The CDR3 region is CASNIVSNEQFF. As DNA, the CDR3 is TGCGCCAGCAACATTGTTTCGAATGAGCAGTTCTTC. The full variable domain, in which reference TRBV5-1 and TRBJ2-1 provide the parts outside the CDR3, is KAGVTQTPRYLIKTRGQQVTLSCSPISGHRSVSWYQQTPGQGLQFLFEYFSETQRNKGNFPGRFSGRQFSNSRSEMNVSTLELGDSALYLCASNIVSNEQFFGPGTRLTVL.

The V gene is TRBV4-1, the J gene TRBJ2-3; 9 nucleotides agree with TRBD2. There are 16 residues in the CDR3. Germline CDR1 is MGHRA and CDR2 is YSYEKL. V trimming: 1 base; J trimming: 7 bases; junction bases outside the gene matches: 9. CDR3 coding DNA: TGCGCCAGCAGCCAAGTACCGAGCGGGAGGACCCATACGCAGTATTTT. Translated: CASSQVPSGRTHTQYF.

The V and J genes are TRBV9 and TRBJ1-1; D gene ambiguous. The germline V gene has CDR1 SGDLS and CDR2 YYNGEE. V was cut by 1 base and J by 0 bases, with 4 bases left in between. The CDR3 consists of 13 residues. CDR3 residues: CASSVSVNTEAFF. In DNA, the CDR3 is TGTGCCAGCAGCGTATCCGTGAACACTGAAGCTTTCTTT.

The CDR3 bases are TGTGCCACCGGGGGGGGGACAGCGTACCTGAATGAGCAGTTCTTC. As protein: CATGGGTAYLNEQFF. The chain links TRBV7-6 to TRBJ2-1, with D possibly being TRBD2 (8 bases). Germline V lookup: CDR1 SGHVS, CDR2 FNYEAQ. The CDR3 contains 15 residues. Trimming left V 10 bases short and J 7 bases short, with 23 bases between.

This clone was seen only a few times. This chain uses TRBV19 with TRBJ2-7, with 7 bases lining up with TRBD2. Germline CDR1 LNHDA, CDR2 SQIVND (reference sequence). The CDR3 runs 14 residues. V dropped 4 bases and J dropped 1; count of bases not matched to a gene: 4. The DNA for the CDR3 is TGTGCCAGTAGTACGACTAGCTCTTCCTACGAGCAGTACTTC. This encodes CASSTTSSSYEQYF.

The V gene is TRBV28, the J gene TRBJ1-2; no clear D. The CDR3 runs to 15 residues. Germline CDR1 reads MDHEN; CDR2 reads SYDVKM. V was trimmed by 5 bases and J by 4 bases, leaving 17 bases between them. CDR3 protein: CASSSPHRSIYGYTF. The DNA of the CDR3 is TGTGCCAGCAGTAGCCCCCACAGATCCATCTATGGCTACACCTTC.

The chain combines TRBV6-1 with TRBJ1-4; D not resolved. This CDR3 spans 15 amino acids. V gave up 1 base and J gave up 0 bases, with 6 bases separating them. Germline CDR1 reads MNHNS; CDR2 reads SASEGT. CDR3 in DNA: TGTGCCAGCAGTGAAGGGGCTGCAACTAATGAAAAACTGTTTTTT. Protein product: CASSEGAATNEKLFF.

This clone was counted once. V is TRBV27 and J is TRBJ2-7, with 8 bases lining up with TRBD1. CDR1 is MNHEY, CDR2 SMNVEV, per germline (reference sequence). The CDR3 extends over 15 amino acids. The V gene end was trimmed by 10 bases and the J gene end by 1 base; junction bases not matched to a gene: 12. CDR3 sequence: CATSPTDRVSYEQYF. The CDR3 DNA follows: TGTGCCACCTCACCAACGGACAGGGTTTCCTACGAGCAGTACTTC.